A single sample gave rise to the 22 T cell receptor beta chains below, sequenced in a study of STAT3 mutations in large granular lymphocyte leukemia. Regarding the study as a whole: Every T-LGLL patient had at least one immunodominant TCRbeta clonotype.

Libraries were prepared by immunoSEQ multiplex PCR; TCRdb keeps only in-frame clonotypes and omits some of them. The sample comprises approximately 15,000 clones, 80% to 95% of which are singletons, and 7.5% to 9.5% rests with the top ten. No cognate antigen is known for these TCRs. Material for sequencing was peripheral blood mononuclear cells. The receptors stem from a woman aged 50 to 60 with T-cell large granular lymphocyte leukemia. Some clones in this sample may be carry-over from other donors' samples.

This chain links TRBV5-1 with TRBJ2-2, with 11 bases that match TRBD1. Germline trimming cut 1 base from V and 1 base from J; bases unmatched to any gene: 6. The germline CDR1 and CDR2 sequences are SGHRS and YFSETQ. This CDR3 region has 18 residues. Here the CDR3 reads CASSLRGQGAVNTGELFF. CDR3 DNA sequence: TGCGCCAGCAGCTTGCGTGGACAGGGGGCTGTGAACACCGGGGAGCTGTTTTTT. The full variable domain, its missing parts supplied by reference TRBV5-1 and TRBJ2-2, is KAGVTQTPRYLIKTRGQQVTLSCSPISGHRSVSWYQQTPGQGLQFLFEYFSETQRNKGNFPGRFSGRQFSNSRSEMNVSTLELGDSALYLCASSLRGQGAVNTGELFFGEGSRLTVL.

In nucleotides, the CDR3 is TGTGCCAGCTCAACGACAGGGCCCTACAATGAGCAGTTCTTC. It is translated as CASSTTGPYNEQFF. The chain has TRBV18 and TRBJ2-1; 7 nucleotides line up with TRBD1. V was clipped by 5 bases and J by 2 bases; unmatched bases: 3. The CDR3 covers 14 residues. Germline CDR1 reads KGHSH; CDR2 reads LQKENI.

The rearrangement links TRBV7-2 to TRBJ2-7; D unclear. V lost 1 base, J lost 0 bases, and 7 bases lay in between. Germline CDR1 and CDR2: SGHTA and FQGNSA. The CDR3 length is 14 residues. The CDR3 spells CASSLGVISYEQYF. CDR3 coding DNA: TGTGCCAGCAGCTTAGGCGTTATCTCCTACGAGCAGTACTTC.

This chain connects TRBV30 to TRBJ2-2; D perhaps matches TRBD1 (6 bases). The CDR3 runs 14 residues. V lost 3 bases to trimming and J lost 2 bases, with 10 bases between them. Germline CDR1 is GTSNPN and CDR2 is SVGIG (reference sequence). In DNA form, the CDR3 reads TGTGCCTGGAGAAAAGGGACAAACACCGGGGAGCTGTTTTTT. Amino acid sequence: CAWRKGTNTGELFF.

The chain uses TRBV20-1 and TRBJ2-7; D ambiguous. CDR3 size: 11 residues. CDR1 and CDR2 (germline): DFQATT, SNEGSKA (reference sequence). V was clipped by 3 bases and J by 0 bases, with 3 bases between them. CDR3 sequence reads: CSASSSYEQYF. In nucleotides, the CDR3 is TGCAGTGCTAGTAGCTCCTACGAGCAGTACTTC.

The chain recombines TRBV5-1 with TRBJ1-4; D is undetermined. V lost 5 bases to trimming and J lost 0 bases, with 8 bases between them. This CDR3 spans 14 amino acids. Germline V gene data show CDR1 as SGHRS and CDR2 as YFSETQ. DNA for the CDR3: TGCGCCAGCAGAGATTCGACAACTAATGAAAAACTGTTTTTT. Protein: CASRDSTTNEKLFF.

This clone has just one count. The chain couples TRBV5-1 to TRBJ2-6; 7 bases align to TRBD1. CDR1 is SGHRS, CDR2 YFSETQ, per germline. The CDR3 extends over 16 amino acids. Unmatched junction bases numbered 9, after V lost 2 bases and J lost 7 bases. CDR3 DNA sequence: TGCGCCAGCAGCTTTGATACAGGGGCCTCTGCCAACGTCCTGACTTTC. Protein product: CASSFDTGASANVLTF.

The count of this clone is one. The chain couples TRBV7-2 to TRBJ2-5; TRBD1 aligns across 8 bases. The V gene end was trimmed by 5 bases and the J gene end by 5 bases; junction bases not matched to a gene: 7. The CDR3 consists of 14 residues. The germline gives CDR1 SGHTA, CDR2 FQGNSA. CDR3 sequence: CASSGQGMRETQYF. The CDR3 DNA reads as TGTGCCAGCAGCGGACAGGGAATGAGGGAGACCCAGTACTTC.

V usage is TRBV7-9 and J usage is TRBJ2-6; D unresolved. Trimming shortened V by 0 bases and J by 4 bases, and 16 bases separated the two germline ends. The CDR3 runs to 18 residues. Germline V gene data show CDR1 as SEHNR and CDR2 as FQNEAQ (reference sequence). The CDR3 region has the DNA TGTGCCAGCAGCTTAGCGAGGAGCCTATTGTCGGGGGCCAACGTCCTGACTTTC. Its protein is CASSLARSLLSGANVLTF.

The chain links TRBV5-4 to TRBJ2-5, with 8 bases fitting TRBD1. The CDR3 is 14 amino acids. Germline V gene lookup returns CDR1 SGHNT and CDR2 YYREEE (reference sequence). With 5 bases clipped from V and 4 bases from J, the junction kept 7 bases outside the gene matches. In DNA, the CDR3 is TGTGCCAGCAGTCCCGGACAGGGCGGAGAGACCCAGTACTTC. Its protein is CASSPGQGGETQYF.

J is TRBJ1-3 and V is TRBV7-9, with D perhaps TRBD1 (5 bases). Germline V gives CDR1 SEHNR, CDR2 FQNEAQ (reference sequence). This CDR3 is built from 17 residues. V shed 3 bases and J shed 2 bases, with 17 bases lying between them. The DNA of the CDR3 is TGTGCCAGCAGCTTCCCGGGGGGGGTACTTCCTGGAAACACCATATATTTT. It is translated as CASSFPGGVLPGNTIYF.

The chain carries TRBV5-1 and TRBJ1-4, with D perhaps TRBD1 (6 bases). V was trimmed by 2 bases and J by 1 base, leaving 6 bases between them. The CDR3 sequence is 14 residues long. Germline V gene sequence: CDR1 SGHRS, CDR2 YFSETQ. The CDR3 sequence: CASSLGGTNEKLFF. Here the CDR3 DNA reads TGCGCCAGCAGCTTAGGGGGAACTAATGAAAAACTGTTTTTT.

This clone was seen once. The chain employs TRBV7-8 and TRBJ2-3, with D perhaps TRBD1 or TRBD2 (6 bases each). The V and J ends lost 8 bases and 5 bases respectively, with 17 bases between them. Per germline, CDR1 SGHVS and CDR2 FQNEAQ. The CDR3 length is 14 residues. The CDR3 bases are TGTGCCAGCGATCTCTGGGGGGCAGGAGATACGCAGTATTTT. Translated, it gives CASDLWGAGDTQYF.

V and J are TRBV19 and TRBJ1-2; D unclear. This CDR3 is 16 amino acids long. The V gene lost 0 bases and the J gene lost 5 bases, with 16 bases spanning the gap. Germline CDR1 reads LNHDA; CDR2 reads SQIVND (reference sequence). The CDR3 region is CASSIEGMLPTYGYTF. The CDR3 nucleotides read TGTGCCAGTAGTATAGAGGGGATGCTTCCAACGTATGGCTACACCTTC.

The genes are TRBV30 and TRBJ1-6; D not certain. Germline-derived CDR1 and CDR2 are GTSNPN and SVGIG (reference sequence). The CDR3 sequence is 15 residues long. Deletions cut 0 bases from V and 7 bases from J, with 13 bases between. The DNA for the CDR3 is TGTGCCTGGAGTGTCACTGGTATAGGGAATTCACCCCTCCACTTT. It is translated as CAWSVTGIGNSPLHF.

The chain employs TRBV28 and TRBJ1-3; D is unresolved. Trimming removed 4 bases at V and 4 bases at J, with 14 bases between. CDR1 MDHEN and CDR2 SYDVKM come from the germline V gene. This CDR3 is 15 amino acids long. CDR3 DNA sequence: TGTGCCAGCAGTTCGAGCCCTCTGTCAGGAAACACCATATATTTT. As protein: CASSSSPLSGNTIYF.

V gene TRBV29-1 combines with J gene TRBJ2-1; 8 bases fit TRBD2. The CDR3 is 17 amino acids. V shed 0 bases, J shed 1 base, and the junction held 8 bases outside the gene matches. Germline CDR1 and CDR2: SQVTM and ANQGSEA. CDR3 protein: CSVEEGGRFYSYNEQFF. In nucleotides, the CDR3 is TGCAGCGTTGAAGAGGGCGGGAGGTTTTATTCCTACAATGAGCAGTTCTTC.

This clone was seen just once. The chain carries TRBV21-1 and TRBJ2-5; the table's D call TRBD2 went unverified against the DNA. TRBV21-1 is marked as a pseudogene. The length of the CDR3 is 18 residues. CDR3 coding DNA: TGTGCCAGCACCCAAGGGTGGCTAGCGGGACTGTACCAAGAGACCCAGTACTTC. Amino acids: CASTQGWLAGLYQETQYF.

This chain uses TRBV14 with TRBJ2-7; 8 nucleotides agree with TRBD2. J lost 4 bases, V lost 4 bases, and 9 bases had no gene match. CDR3 length: 15 amino acids. Germline CDR1 reads SGHDN; CDR2 reads FVKESK. The CDR3 nucleotides read TGTGCCAGCAGCCTTGGAGCGGGAGCCGGGTACGAGCAGTACTTC. This translates into CASSLGAGAGYEQYF.

Only one count was recorded for this clone. V usage is TRBV19 and J usage is TRBJ1-5; possible D gene TRBD1, 6 bases. The CDR3 has 14 amino acids. Germline V CDR1 and CDR2: LNHDA, SQIVND (reference sequence). V was shortened by 4 bases and J by 5 bases, with 12 bases between the two germline ends. As DNA, the CDR3 is TGTGCCAGTAGTACCACAGGGTTATATCAGCCCCAGCATTTT. It is translated as CASSTTGLYQPQHF.

The genes are TRBV4-1 and TRBJ1-5; D remains unclear. With 1 base removed from V and 0 bases from J, the gap between germline ends came to 7 bases. Germline-derived CDR1 and CDR2 are MGHRA and YSYEKL. The CDR3 runs to 15 residues. CDR3 sequence: CASSQVWDSNQPQHF. CDR3 DNA: TGCGCCAGCAGCCAAGTTTGGGATAGCAATCAGCCCCAGCATTTT.

The CDR3 DNA sequence: TGCGCCAGCAGCTTGGCCGACAGGGGTAAGGGTCAGCCCCAGCATTTT. Its translation is CASSLADRGKGQPQHF. The chain couples TRBV5-1 to TRBJ1-5; TRBD1 agrees at 8 bases. Trimming took 0 bases from V and 6 from J; bases not matched to a gene: 8. The CDR3 runs 16 residues. CDR1 is SGHRS and CDR2 is YFSETQ in the germline V gene.